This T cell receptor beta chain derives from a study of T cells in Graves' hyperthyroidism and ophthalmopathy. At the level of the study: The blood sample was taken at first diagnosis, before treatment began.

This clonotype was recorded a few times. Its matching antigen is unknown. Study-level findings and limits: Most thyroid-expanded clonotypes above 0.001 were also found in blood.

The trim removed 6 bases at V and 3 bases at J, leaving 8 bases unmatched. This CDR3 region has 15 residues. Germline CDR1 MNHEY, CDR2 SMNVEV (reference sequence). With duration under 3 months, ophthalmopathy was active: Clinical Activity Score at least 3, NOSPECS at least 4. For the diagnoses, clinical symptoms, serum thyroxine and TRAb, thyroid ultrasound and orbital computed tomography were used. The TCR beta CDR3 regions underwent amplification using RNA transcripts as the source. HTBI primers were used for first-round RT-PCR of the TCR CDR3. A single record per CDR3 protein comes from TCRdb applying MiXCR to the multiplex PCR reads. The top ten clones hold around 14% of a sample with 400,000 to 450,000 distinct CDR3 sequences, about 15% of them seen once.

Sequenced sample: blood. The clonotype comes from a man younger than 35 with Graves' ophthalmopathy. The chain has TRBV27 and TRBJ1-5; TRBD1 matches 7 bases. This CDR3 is CASSFAGTDNQPQHF. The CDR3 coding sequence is TGTGCCAGCAGCTTCGCAGGGACAGACAATCAGCCCCAGCATTTT.